The 7 T cell receptor beta chains reported below all come from one sample, sequenced in a study of beta chain features in type 1 diabetes. Study-level findings and limits: In all four CD4+ subsets, TCRB CDR3 length was significantly, moderately reduced in type 1 diabetes.

No antigens are known for them. Sequencing targeted expressed TCRB transcripts, as all isolated RNA had been reverse transcribed. Assay: immunoSEQ multiplex PCR; the TCRdb copy retains only in-frame clones and omits some. The sample consists of almost 350,000 clones, approximately 9.9% of them appearing once. The sequencing sample was made of central memory CD4+ T cells from blood. These receptors came from a man aged 25 to 45 with type 1 diabetes.

The chain employs TRBV27 and TRBJ1-5; D uncertain. Germline loops: CDR1 MNHEY, CDR2 SMNVEV (reference sequence). Trimming stripped 7 bases from V and 4 bases from J, with 5 bases between. This CDR3 is 11 amino acids long. CDR3 loop: CASTENQPQHF. The CDR3 region has the DNA TGTGCCAGCACCGAAAATCAGCCCCAGCATTTT.

In its sample, this clone was seen a few times. CDR3 nucleotide sequence: TGTGCCAGCAGACTGACTAGCCCCACAGATACGCAGTATTTT. Translation: CASRLTSPTDTQYF. The V call is TRBV7-9, the J call TRBJ2-3; 7 bases fit TRBD2. V shed 6 bases, J shed 2 bases, and the junction held 5 bases outside the gene matches. Germline V gives CDR1 SEHNR, CDR2 FQNEAQ (reference sequence). The CDR3 is 14 residues long.

This clone was seen more than once but under ten times. This chain uses TRBV5-1 with TRBJ1-2; D is undetermined. The CDR3 spans 13 residues. CDR1 and CDR2 (germline): SGHRS, YFSETQ. Trimming cost V 7 bases and J 6 bases, with 16 bases left between them. In DNA, the CDR3 is TGCGCCAGCCGACCGCCCTCAACGGATGGCTACACCTTC. As protein: CASRPPSTDGYTF.

The rearrangement joins TRBV5-1 to TRBJ2-2, with D possibly TRBD2 on 5 matching bases. Trimming pared 4 bases from V and 2 bases from J, leaving 9 bases between. Looked up from germline, CDR1 is SGHRS and CDR2 is YFSETQ. CDR3 length: 14 residues. The DNA of the CDR3 is TGCGCCAGCAGCCGTGAGGGAAACACCGGGGAGCTGTTTTTT. As protein: CASSREGNTGELFF.

The genes are TRBV30 and TRBJ1-4, with D possibly being TRBD1 (6 bases). The V gene's germline CDR1 is GTSNPN and CDR2 SVGIG (reference sequence). Between the trimmed V and J ends, which lost 1 base and 14 bases, there was a span of 14 bases. The CDR3 covers 12 residues. The CDR3 bases are TGTGCCTGGAGTGGATCGGGGGGCCACCTGTTTTTT. Translating it yields CAWSGSGGHLFF.

This clone appeared a few times. The chain joins TRBV2 to TRBJ2-5; TRBD2 matches at 9 bases. Losses at the gene ends were 5 bases for V and 5 bases for J; bases not matched to a gene: 9. The CDR3 covers 15 residues. Looked up from germline, CDR1 is SNHLY and CDR2 is FYNNEI. The CDR3 sequence: CASSPRSGGPETQYF. The CDR3 DNA reads as TGTGCCAGCAGTCCCCGTAGCGGGGGACCGGAGACCCAGTACTTC.

This clone was counted between two and nine times. V is TRBV19 and J is TRBJ1-5; no clear D. The CDR3 spans 13 residues. The V end lost 7 bases, the J end lost 0 bases, and 7 bases lay between the germline ends. Germline V gives CDR1 LNHDA, CDR2 SQIVND (reference sequence). The DNA for the CDR3 is TGTGCCAGTAACATTCATAGCAATCAGCCCCAGCATTTT. As protein: CASNIHSNQPQHF.